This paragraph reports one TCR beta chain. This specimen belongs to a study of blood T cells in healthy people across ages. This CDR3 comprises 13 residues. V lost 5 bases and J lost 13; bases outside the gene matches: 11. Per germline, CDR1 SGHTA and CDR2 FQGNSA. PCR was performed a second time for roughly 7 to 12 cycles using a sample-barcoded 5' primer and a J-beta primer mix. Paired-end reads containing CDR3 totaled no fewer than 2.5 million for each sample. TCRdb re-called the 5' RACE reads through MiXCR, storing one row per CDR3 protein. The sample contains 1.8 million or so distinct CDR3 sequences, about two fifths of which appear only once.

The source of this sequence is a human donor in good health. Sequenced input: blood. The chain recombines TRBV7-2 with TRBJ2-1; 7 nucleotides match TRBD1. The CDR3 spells CASSPGTERVQFF. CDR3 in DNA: TGTGCCAGCAGCCCAGGGACAGAGCGAGTTCAGTTCTTC.